These T cell receptor beta chains were read from a single sample in a study of T cells after yellow fever vaccination. TCRdb recomputed calls from the 5' RACE reads with MiXCR, one row per CDR3 protein. The table has under 350,000 distinct CDR3 sequences, roughly 4% seen once. This sample comprised PBMCs, obtained 5 days after the yellow fever booster vaccination. These receptors came from a young man who received the YFV17D yellow fever vaccine. CDR3s include the opening cysteine and the closing phenylalanine or tryptophan. D genes are given only for firm matches. A clone size is listed for some rows: how often the clone was seen (once, few, many), or a class if it is expanded.

V gene	D gene	clone size	J gene	CDR3 protein	CDR3 DNA
TRBV12-3/TRBV12-4	.	.	TRBJ1-2	CASTSDGNYGYTF	TGTGCCAGCACCTCCGACGGCAACTATGGCTACACCTTC
TRBV5-5	.	.	TRBJ2-1	CASSLALGTGYNEQFF	TGTGCCAGCAGCTTGGCCCTCGGGACGGGTTACAATGAGCAGTTCTTC
TRBV12-3/TRBV12-4	.	.	TRBJ1-2	CASSWEGGYGYTF	TGTGCCAGCAGTTGGGAAGGCGGCTATGGCTACACCTTC
TRBV7-9	.	few	TRBJ1-2	CASSPTGQIGYTF	TGTGCCAGCAGCCCCACCGGGCAGATCGGCTACACCTTC
TRBV5-1	.	many	TRBJ1-2	CASSQDKVGYTF	TGCGCCAGCAGCCAGGACAAGGTTGGCTACACCTTC
TRBV5-5	.	.	TRBJ1-2	CASSSLGNYGYTF	TGTGCCAGCAGCTCTCTTGGGAACTATGGCTACACCTTC
TRBV4-3	.	.	TRBJ1-5	CASSITAWGSNQPQHF	TGCGCCAGCAGTATAACAGCGTGGGGTAGCAATCAGCCCCAGCATTTT
TRBV15	.	many	TRBJ1-6	CATSRSGNSPLHF	TGTGCCACCAGCAGATCAGGGAATTCACCCCTCCACTTT
TRBV19	TRBD1	few	TRBJ2-6	CASIFPGQGFSGANVLTF	TGTGCCAGTATTTTCCCGGGACAGGGCTTCTCTGGGGCCAACGTCCTGACTTTC
TRBV25-1	TRBD1	few	TRBJ1-1	CASLDRVEAFF	TGTGCCAGCCTTGACAGGGTTGAAGCTTTCTTT
TRBV29-1	TRBD2	many	TRBJ2-3	CSVPIAGGRADTQYF	TGCAGCGTCCCAATAGCGGGGGGGCGGGCAGATACGCAGTATTTT
TRBV12-3/TRBV12-4	TRBD2	.	TRBJ2-7	CASRVAGGYEQYF	TGTGCCAGCAGGGTAGCGGGGGGTTACGAGCAGTACTTC
TRBV6-2/TRBV6-3	.	few	TRBJ2-4	CASSYRDGENIQYF	TGTGCCAGCAGTTACAGGGACGGCGAAAACATTCAGTACTTC
TRBV6-6	.	.	TRBJ1-5	CASSYSTTVYQPQHF	TGTGCCAGCAGTTACTCTACGACAGTTTATCAGCCCCAGCATTTT
TRBV28	.	.	TRBJ1-6	CASSLRGYSLPWNSPLHF	TGTGCCAGCAGTTTAAGGGGGTACTCCCTCCCTTGGAATTCACCCCTCCACTTT
TRBV5-1	.	few	TRBJ2-1	CASSPAPGIGNEQFF	TGCGCCAGCAGCCCTGCGCCAGGGATTGGGAATGAGCAGTTCTTC
TRBV20-1	.	few	TRBJ1-2	CSASARDTNYGYTF	TGCAGTGCTAGTGCCAGGGATACTAACTATGGCTACACCTTC
TRBV5-1	.	many	TRBJ2-4	CASSLVRGADIQYF	TGCGCCAGCAGCTTGGTGAGGGGGGCGGACATTCAGTACTTC
TRBV3-1	.	.	TRBJ1-1	CASSRALWGTEAFF	TGTGCCAGCAGCCGAGCCCTCTGGGGAACTGAAGCTTTCTTT
TRBV5-1	TRBD2	many	TRBJ2-1	CASTSAGALYNEQFF	TGCGCCAGCACCTCAGCGGGGGCCCTCTACAATGAGCAGTTCTTC
TRBV5-6	.	few	TRBJ2-3	CASSPGGGDTDTQYF	TGTGCCAGCAGCCCAGGGGGGGGGGACACAGATACGCAGTATTTT
TRBV4-1	.	few	TRBJ1-1	CASSHGRGRVRNTEAFF	TGCGCCAGCAGTCACGGGAGGGGGAGGGTAAGGAACACTGAAGCTTTCTTT
TRBV4-1	.	few	TRBJ1-3	CASSQEMYGTLRGNTIYF	TGCGCCAGCAGCCAAGAGATGTACGGGACGTTACGCGGGAACACCATATATTTT